A single sample is the source of the 13 T cell receptor beta chains below, sequenced in a study of T-cell reconstitution after alpha-beta-depleted transplantation in children. It was with unique molecular identifiers that the TCRbeta library was prepared. TCRdb re-analysed the PCR reads in MiXCR, keeping a single row per CDR3 protein. The sample lists about 580,000 distinct CDR3 sequences; over 20% were seen once. This sample comprised PBMCs, obtained before TCRalphabeta/CD19-depleted stem cell transplant. These receptors all stem from a boy less than two years old with Wiskott-Aldrich syndrome, due to receive a stem cell transplant.

This clonotype has a handful of counts. V gene TRBV5-1 combines with J gene TRBJ2-3; D possibly corresponds to TRBD2 (6 bases). The CDR3 runs to 13 residues. Germline values: CDR1 SGHRS, CDR2 YFSETQ. V was pared by 4 bases and J by 4 bases, with 10 bases between. CDR3 residues: CASSPRRADTQYF. As DNA, the CDR3 is TGCGCCAGCAGCCCGAGGAGGGCAGATACGCAGTATTTT.

This clonotype was seen a few times. The rearrangement uses TRBV19 and TRBJ2-7; perhaps TRBD2 as D (5 bases). CDR1 is LNHDA, CDR2 SQIVND, per germline (reference sequence). Trimming cost V 4 bases and J 1 base, with 14 bases left between them. This CDR3 comprises 15 residues. Here the CDR3 reads CASSSLRVPSYEQYF. For the CDR3, the DNA is TGTGCCAGTAGTAGCCTGAGGGTTCCGTCCTACGAGCAGTACTTC.

This clonotype was seen more than once but under ten times. This chain links TRBV6-1 with TRBJ2-7, with D possibly being TRBD2 (5 bases). There are 14 residues in the CDR3. Trimming took off 7 bases at V and 4 bases at J, with 17 bases between the two ends. The V gene's germline CDR1 is MNHNS and CDR2 SASEGT. This CDR3 reads CASKVATNRYEQYF. The CDR3 DNA reads TGTGCCAGCAAAGTTGCGACTAACAGATACGAGCAGTACTTC.

This chain joins TRBV5-1 and TRBJ1-4, with 9 positions matching TRBD1. CDR1 SGHRS and CDR2 YFSETQ come from the germline V gene. Trimming at V came to 4 bases and at J to 2 bases, leaving 6 bases not matched to a gene. CDR3 length: 16 amino acids. This CDR3 is CASSPGDRVTNEKLFF. CDR3 coding DNA: TGCGCCAGCAGCCCCGGGGACAGGGTCACTAATGAAAAACTGTTTTTT.

This chain links TRBV20-1 with TRBJ2-7; 7 bases map to TRBD2. V shed 3 bases, J shed 0 bases, and the junction held 5 bases outside the gene matches. This CDR3 region has 14 residues. Germline V CDR1 and CDR2: DFQATT, SNEGSKA (reference sequence). The CDR3 DNA reads TGCAGTGCTAGGCGGGGGTATTACTCCTACGAGCAGTACTTC. This gives the protein CSARRGYYSYEQYF.

This clonotype was observed a few times. This rearrangement joins TRBV19 to TRBJ2-4, with TRBD2 matching 10 bases. Germline V gene lookup returns CDR1 LNHDA and CDR2 SQIVND (reference sequence). With V trimmed by 8 bases and J by 7 bases, 11 bases remained unmatched. The CDR3 spans 15 residues. In nucleotides, the CDR3 is TGTGCCAGTGGGGTGAGCGGGAGGGCCGTCAACATTCAGTACTTC. Translated: CASGVSGRAVNIQYF.

This clonotype was seen only a few times. The chain is built from TRBV5-1 and TRBJ2-1; 12 bases are shared with TRBD2. The V gene's germline CDR1 is SGHRS and CDR2 YFSETQ. The trim removed 0 bases at V and 5 bases at J, leaving 3 bases unmatched. The CDR3 has 16 residues. The CDR3 reads CASSLASSGRDNEQFF. CDR3 bases: TGCGCCAGCAGCTTGGCGTCTAGCGGGAGGGACAATGAGCAGTTCTTC.

The genes are TRBV20-1 and TRBJ2-3; 9 nucleotides align to TRBD1. The CDR3 is made up of 15 amino acids. V lost 4 bases to trimming and J lost 4 bases; unmatched junction nucleotides: 9. Germline lookup yields CDR1 DFQATT and CDR2 SNEGSKA (reference sequence). CDR3 amino acids: CSATPGTGPADTQYF. The CDR3 DNA reads as TGCAGTGCTACACCTGGGACAGGGCCGGCAGATACGCAGTATTTT.

This clonotype was detected a few times. The V call is TRBV12-3 or TRBV12-4, the J call TRBJ1-2; D uncertain. CDR3 size: 16 residues. Between the trimmed V and J ends, which lost 6 bases and 3 bases, there was a span of 20 bases. The CDR3 region is CASSPPSDGAYYGYTF. CDR3 in DNA: TGTGCCAGCAGCCCACCCTCGGATGGAGCGTACTATGGCTACACCTTC.

The V call is TRBV10-3, the J call TRBJ2-7; D uncertain. V lost 4 bases and J 4 bases, leaving 14 bases between the germline ends. Germline V gene sequence: CDR1 ENHRY, CDR2 SYGVKD. The CDR3 is made up of 14 amino acids. CDR3: CAISGLGQNYEQYF. The CDR3 DNA reads as TGTGCCATCAGTGGTCTGGGCCAGAATTACGAGCAGTACTTC.

This clonotype showed up just a few times. The CDR3 loop is CASTFRTSGYNEQFF. In DNA form, the CDR3 reads TGTGCCAGCACCTTTCGGACTAGCGGGTACAATGAGCAGTTCTTC. The chain carries TRBV5-6 and TRBJ2-1; 11 bases are shared with TRBD2. CDR3 length: 15 residues. CDR1 and CDR2 (germline): SGHDT, YYEEEE. Trimming took 6 bases from V and 4 from J; bases not matched to a gene: 6.

The gene calls are TRBV5-1 and TRBJ2-5; possibly TRBD1 for D (6 bases). Trimming removed 3 bases from V and 5 bases from J, with 8 bases in between. Germline lookup yields CDR1 SGHRS and CDR2 YFSETQ. This CDR3 has 12 residues. DNA for the CDR3: TGCGCCAGCAGCTATGACAGGGAGACCCAGTACTTC. As protein: CASSYDRETQYF.

The chain has TRBV7-2 and TRBJ2-7; a possible D gene is TRBD2 (6 bases). V lost 2 bases and J lost 4, with 12 bases in between. The germline gives CDR1 SGHTA, CDR2 FQGNSA. CDR3 length: 14 amino acids. The CDR3 here is CASSLRTGEYEQYF. CDR3 coding DNA: TGTGCCAGCAGCTTAAGGACGGGAGAATACGAGCAGTACTTC.